The subject of this entry is one T cell receptor (beta chain). The data originate from a study of blood T cell repertoires in COVID-19. V dropped 4 bases and J dropped 4 bases, with 10 bases sitting between them. The germline V gene has CDR1 SNHLY and CDR2 FYNNEI. The CDR3 loop spans 13 amino acids. This table comes from immunoSEQ multiplex PCR, and its TCRdb copy is limited to in-frame clones, with some not included. Among approximately 180,000 clones listed, 87% were seen once. The source is a man aged 55 to 70 with active or convalescent COVID-19. The sequenced material came from peripheral blood. The gene calls are TRBV2 and TRBJ2-5; a possible D gene is TRBD2 (5 bases). CDR3 sequence (DNA): TGTGCCAGCAGTGGGCATGGAGGAGAGACCCAGTACTTC. It encodes CASSGHGGETQYF.